This T cell receptor delta chain appears in the sequencing data of a study of gamma-delta T cells after stem cell transplantation. TCRdb re-analyzed the RT-PCR reads via CATT. The sample has approximately 700 delta-chain clones, approximately 5.4% seen once. This clone has only a few counts. The protein recorded in TCRdb matches a much larger clone and deviates from this DNA's translation at residues 5 and 13, suggesting a read error; the protein here is obtained by translating the DNA. The germline V gene has CDR1 GEAIGNYY and CDR2 EKD. The CDR3 is made up of 20 amino acids. The chain uses TRDV2 and TRDJ3; 10 bases agree with TRDD3. This receptor was identified in a human donor. It is not recorded whose cells these are; they may come from a transplant donor. Sequencing was carried out using gamma-delta T cells. In DNA form, the CDR3 reads TGTGCCTGTGACGCTCTGGGGGATAGTCGTGGCTCCAGGGACACCCGACAGATGTTTTTC. It yields the protein CACDALGDSRGSRDTRQMFF.